Sequencing of this T cell receptor (beta chain) was carried out in a study of T-cell memory formation after mild COVID-19 (dated by TCRdb to about 2021). In the study overall: TCR sequence clusters from the two donors were largely donor specific. Longitudinal TCRalpha and TCRbeta repertoire sequencing tracked T-cell clones expanding and contracting after mild COVID-19 in two donors. Two young, previously healthy adult volunteers made up the cohort, one male and one female. Study-level results and caveats: Only two mild cases were covered in the study, and larger cohorts including severe cases with pre-infection samples were considered necessary. Whether the second-wave clones peaking on day 37 were SARS-CoV-2 specific was not confirmed. Contracting CD4+ clones were located mainly in the CM and EM memory subsets, whereas CD8+ clones were found to be enriched in EMRA. From day 15 to 85, contracting clones showed balanced CD4/CD8 phenotypes, whereas a second wave of clones that expanded from day 15 to 37 leaned towards CD4+. The detection of some responding clones in pre-infection memory suggests that pre-existing cross-reactive memory T cells joined the SARS-CoV-2 response.

Trimmed from V: 5 bases; trimmed from J: 2 bases; junction bases lacking a gene match: 10. CDR1 is given as SGHRS and CDR2 as YFSETQ, both from the germline V gene. The CDR3 spans 16 residues, from the cysteine through the phenylalanine. The entry retains the CDR3 DNA only, 48 bases that are in frame from base 1. Instrument on record: Illumina NovaSeq 6000. cDNA libraries for TCRalpha and TCRbeta were prepared by 5'RACE using constant-segment primers, with sample barcodes and unique molecular identifiers added. Trizol reagent was used to extract RNA from every sample. Amplification of the libraries took two PCR steps, and the second step added a second sample barcode plus Illumina TruSeq adapters. Libraries were sequenced on an Illumina NovaSeq with 2 x 150 bp paired-end reads. Concerning the study's data processing: Demultiplexing of reads and collapsing into UMI-guided consensus sequences were performed with migec v1.2.7. Using mixcr v2.1.11, the UMI consensuses were aligned to TRA and TRB V and J templates and assembled into clonotypes. A clonotype was counted as expanded or contracted only when both edgeR and NoisET called the clonotype significant, with the noise models trained on biological replicates. For edgeR calls, a false discovery rate-adjusted p below 0.01 and a log2 fold-change threshold of 1 were applied. As an exploratory analysis of dynamics, max-normalized trajectories of the 1000 most abundant clonotypes were examined with PCA combined with hierarchical clustering. Separately sequenced CD4+ and CD8+ repertoires were used to assign the CD4 or CD8 phenotype of responding clones. The public reads were reanalyzed by TCRdb: fastp trimming at Q25, MiXCR alignment, in-frame beta chains only. Identical CDR3 protein sequences are pooled into one entry, listed with their most common genes and DNA. The V and J calls here are based on TCRdb, not the publication. This sample has almost 550,000 distinct CDR3 sequences in its table, and about 20% of those were observed once. The top ten constitute 9.5% to 15% of the sample.

Ficoll-Paque density gradient centrifugation was the method used to isolate PBMCs. Turning to this clonotype: Its antigen is still unknown. Base qualities were left out, and no much larger clone turns up one base away.

Material for sequencing was PBMCs or a T cell subset sorted from them (not recorded which). Recombination joined TRBV5-1 with TRBJ1-3; the junction holds 7 bases that match TRBD1. The receptor was derived from an adult woman who had mild COVID-19 (a few samples of this study predate the infection). The sample titles of this study are shuffled in the database, so cell type and time point are left out; the donor was told from shared clones. The CDR3 region: CASSQSLGQPGNTIYF. The DNA sequence follows: TGCGCCAGCAGTCAATCTCTGGGACAGCCTGGAAACACCATATATTTT.